This T cell receptor (beta chain) was recovered during a study of monozygotic twins with inflammatory bowel disease (dated by TCRdb to the late 2010s). About the investigation overall: In total, around 30 monozygotic twin pairs made up the full study: 19 Danish pairs, all IBD-discordant, plus nine German pairs, of which four were IBD-concordant and five were IBD-discordant. Disease-associated traits were sought mainly through comparisons between IBD patients and their genetically identical healthy co-twins within discordant pairs. Each individual had, on average, about 151 000 unique TCRalpha sequences and 181 000 unique TCRbeta sequences available for analysis. General study outcomes and caveats: The results gave no support for a single strong signal or clonotype linked to IBD. Background noise and inter-individual variability may have been introduced into the repertoires by the differing immunosuppressive treatments among patients. The analysis was unable to tell different T cell subtypes apart. IBD patients had lower TCRbeta repertoire diversity, measured by the inverse Simpson index, than their healthy co-twins. IBD patients shared fewer clonotypes with other individuals than healthy twins did, most markedly in patients showing signs of disease activity. No difference in repertoire similarity was observed between concordant and discordant twins, possibly owing to limited statistical power.

A roughly 2.7 ml peripheral blood sample was drawn into PAXgene tubes per donor and stored at -80°C. Total RNA was isolated from whole blood with the PAXgene blood miRNA kit on an automated QIAcube, without T cell sorting. Peripheral blood from monozygotic twin pairs, either concordant or discordant for inflammatory bowel disease, underwent deep TCRalpha and TCRbeta repertoire profiling that used unique molecular barcoding. Smoking habits were recorded for all twin pairs, and individuals were classified as current, former or never smokers. The library was obtained by 5' RACE. Each TCR library was prepared from 3,000 to 4,000 ng of total RNA. For each sample, cDNA was synthesized in eight separate reactions using SMARTScribe reverse transcriptase. During cDNA synthesis, unique molecular identifiers containing a 6-nucleotide sample barcode were introduced by template switching. TCRalpha and TCRbeta cDNA was amplified in two nested PCRs of roughly 16 and 10 cycles, and bead purification was carried out after each PCR. Before amplification, the cDNA was treated with uracil DNA-glycosylase and purified using the QIAquick PCR purification kit. The second PCR added Illumina TruSeq-compatible adapters along with sample-specific barcodes. Library quality and concentration were checked on TapeStation and Qubit, and libraries were pooled at around 5.3 ng each. Sequencing of pooled libraries was carried out on an Illumina HiSeq2500 single-index Rapid Run using 2 x 100 bp reads and custom sequencing primers. In the source study's methods: MiGEC version 1.2.6 was used for UMI-based consensus assembly, which corrected PCR and sequencing errors. MiXCR version 2.1.1 handled V(D)J alignment, clonotype assembly and CDR3 extraction. To normalise gene usage, clonotype sharing and MAIT/NKT TCR abundance, the top 1000, 10 000 and 20 000 clonotypes in each sample were analysed. After downsampling to 27 000 UMIs, diversity was calculated as the inverse Simpson index using the vegan R package. Paired Mann-Whitney U tests on discordant twin pairs were used, with Benjamini-Hochberg multiple-testing correction. TCRdb reprocessed the reads, and each CDR3 protein sequence is entered once, without DNA. The V and J calls shown here were made by TCRdb, not taken from the authors' results. The table for this sample lists nearly 450,000 distinct CDR3 sequences. The ten largest clones take up about 2.2% of the sample.

The germline V gene (reference sequence) gives CDR1 as SGHKS and CDR2 as YYEKEE. The CDR3 has 15 amino acids, counting the end cysteine and phenylalanine. The coding DNA is unavailable. Notes on this clonotype: Its antigen remains unidentified.

This sequence was found in a human donor with ulcerative colitis or Crohn's disease, or a healthy co-twin of an affected twin (not recorded which). The sample comprised blood. The rearranged segments are TRBV5-5 and TRBJ1-5. The CDR3 corresponds to CASSPWENSNQPQHF.